These 22 T cell receptor beta chains were all obtained from the same sample, sequenced in a study of beta chain features in type 1 diabetes. The sequenced template was cDNA made from the entire isolated RNA. The protocol was immunoSEQ multiplex PCR, while the TCRdb copy is restricted to in-frame clones and leaves out a portion. The data hold more than 150,000 clones, with 10% to 15% observed a single time. The sample comprised central memory CD4+ T cells from blood. These receptor sequences come from a woman aged 18-29 years in good health.

V and J are TRBV20-1 and TRBJ2-7; D gene uncertain. Trimming took 6 bases from V and 7 from J, leaving 10 bases between them. The CDR3 has 10 residues. Germline V lookup: CDR1 DFQATT, CDR2 SNEGSKA (reference sequence). This chain's CDR3 is CSAPIGEQYF. CDR3 DNA sequence: TGCAGTGCCCCGATCGGGGAGCAGTACTTC.

This clone was recorded a few times. The V and J genes are TRBV5-1 and TRBJ2-5; no reliable D call. Germline V gene sequence: CDR1 SGHRS, CDR2 YFSETQ. CDR3 size: 13 residues. The germline V and J ends were trimmed by 5 bases and 0 bases, with 8 bases remaining between them. The CDR3 loop is CASRRSHQETQYF. The CDR3 DNA reads as TGCGCCAGCAGGCGGAGTCACCAAGAGACCCAGTACTTC.

The V gene is TRBV4-3, the J gene TRBJ1-2; weak D call: TRBD1 (5 bases). CDR3 length: 15 residues. CDR1 LGHNA and CDR2 YSLEER come from the germline V gene. V lost 2 bases and J 3 bases, leaving 13 bases between the germline ends. The CDR3 reads CASSQTGGSHYGYTF. CDR3 bases: TGCGCCAGCAGCCAAACGGGGGGGAGTCACTATGGCTACACCTTC.

This clone was counted a few times. The rearrangement uses TRBV6-1 and TRBJ2-5; 11 bases agree with TRBD2. The J call may be incorrect, as the DNA end agrees better with TRBJ2-7. Germline CDR1 reads MNHNS; CDR2 reads SASEGT. This CDR3 has 15 residues. CDR3 loop: CASRPLAGGSYEQYF. CDR3 nucleotides: TGTGCCAGCAGACCCCTAGCGGGAGGTTCCTACGAGCAGTACTTC.

The rearrangement uses TRBV2 and TRBJ2-1; 14 bases match TRBD2. This CDR3 is 16 amino acids long. V dropped 5 bases and J dropped 2; count of bases not matched to a gene: 2. CDR1 SNHLY and CDR2 FYNNEI come from the germline V gene. CDR3 region: CASSSGLAGAYNEQFF. Written as DNA, the CDR3 is TGTGCCAGCAGTTCGGGACTAGCGGGAGCCTACAATGAGCAGTTCTTC. The whole variable domain, filled in from reference TRBV2 and TRBJ2-1, reads EPEVTQTPSHQVTQMGQEVILRCVPISNHLYFYWYRQILGQKVEFLVSFYNNEISEKSEIFDDQFSVERPDGSNFTLKIRSTKLEDSAMYFCASSSGLAGAYNEQFFGPGTRLTVL.

The rearrangement links TRBV7-9 to TRBJ2-5; weak D call: TRBD2 (5 bases). From germline, CDR1 is SEHNR and CDR2 FQNEAQ (reference sequence). Trimming took 11 bases from V and 5 from J, leaving 12 bases between them. The CDR3 has 11 amino acids. The CDR3 DNA follows: TGTGCCGGGCTGGGAGCCGAGACCCAGTACTTC. This sequence encodes CAGLGAETQYF.

The CDR3: CASSPLTGGTYNEQFF. The DNA for the CDR3 is TGTGCCAGCAGCCCTCTCACGGGAGGGACCTACAATGAGCAGTTCTTC. This chain uses TRBV7-2 with TRBJ2-1, with 8 bases lining up with TRBD2. There are 16 residues in the CDR3. The germline V gene has CDR1 SGHTA and CDR2 FQGNSA. The J segment lost 2 bases and the V segment lost 5 bases, leaving 8 bases of the junction unmatched.

This clone occurred a few times. The chain uses TRBV6-5 and TRBJ2-1; D call uncertain. The CDR3 extends over 11 amino acids. In germline, CDR1 is MNHEY, CDR2 SVGAGI. The V gene lost 2 bases and the J gene lost 7 bases, with 3 bases spanning the gap. CDR3 nucleotides: TGTGCCAGCAGTTACCGTAATGAGCAGTTCTTC. This gives the protein CASSYRNEQFF.

This chain connects TRBV6-1 to TRBJ1-5; 12 bases match TRBD1. The germline CDR1 and CDR2 sequences are MNHNS and SASEGT. The CDR3 totals 15 residues. The CDR3 is CVTNPGTGGYQPQHF. In DNA, the CDR3 is TGTGTCACCAACCCCGGGACAGGGGGCTATCAGCCCCAGCATTTT.

This chain connects TRBV5-4 to TRBJ2-7, with 9 bases aligning to TRBD1. Germline CDR1 SGHNT, CDR2 YYREEE (reference sequence). V shed 0 bases and J 3 bases; nucleotides not matched to a gene: 4. The CDR3 length is 15 residues. The CDR3 is CASSLDGTGIYEQYF. The CDR3 DNA follows: TGTGCCAGCAGCTTGGACGGGACAGGGATCTACGAGCAGTACTTC.

The sample holds a few counts of this clone. The rearrangement uses TRBV6-5 and TRBJ2-1; a weak D match, TRBD2 (5 bases). Trimming pared 6 bases from V and 5 bases from J, leaving 11 bases between. The CDR3 runs 13 residues. Germline V gene lookup returns CDR1 MNHEY and CDR2 SVGAGI. Here the CDR3 reads CASRSGSNNEQFF. The DNA for the CDR3 is TGTGCCAGCAGGTCGGGGTCCAACAATGAGCAGTTCTTC.

This clone was seen a handful of times. The rearrangement uses TRBV7-6 and TRBJ1-5; tentative D call: TRBD1 (5 bases). Between the trimmed V and J ends, which lost 1 base and 2 bases, there was a span of 9 bases. The CDR3 totals 15 residues. The germline gives CDR1 SGHVS, CDR2 FNYEAQ. Written as DNA, the CDR3 is TGTGCCAGCAGCTTAGTAACAGGAGGCAATCAGCCCCAGCATTTT. Translation gives CASSLVTGGNQPQHF.

The V call is TRBV4-2, the J call TRBJ2-7, with 11 bases that match TRBD1. This CDR3 has 17 residues. Trimming took 0 bases from V and 6 from J; bases not matched to a gene: 10. Germline lookup yields CDR1 LGHNA and CDR2 YNFKEQ. In DNA, the CDR3 is TGTGCCAGCAGCCAAGATCTTCCGGACAGGGGGCGCGGCGAGCAGTACTTC. This encodes CASSQDLPDRGRGEQYF.

This clone was seen a handful of times. The chain recombines TRBV18 with TRBJ2-1; 9 bases agree with TRBD1. The CDR3 is 15 amino acids. J gave up 5 bases and V 4 bases, and 6 bases lay outside the gene matches. CDR1 and CDR2 from the germline V gene are KGHSH and LQKENI. The CDR3 bases are TGTGCCAGCTCACGGTCAAGACAGGGGGACAATGAGCAGTTCTTC. It encodes CASSRSRQGDNEQFF.

The chain is built from TRBV6-5 and TRBJ2-3; 7 nucleotides line up with TRBD1. V shed 6 bases and J 0 bases; nucleotides not matched to a gene: 3. Germline V CDR1 and CDR2: MNHEY, SVGAGI. The CDR3 is 14 amino acids. The CDR3 DNA reads as TGTGCCAGCAGACTACAGGGGAGCACAGATACGCAGTATTTT. This codes for CASRLQGSTDTQYF.

This clone occurred a few times. The V gene is TRBV27, the J gene TRBJ1-1, with 8 nucleotides matching TRBD1. The CDR3 spans 14 residues. Per the germline V gene, CDR1 is MNHEY and CDR2 is SMNVEV (reference sequence). V shed 3 bases and J 10 bases; nucleotides not matched to a gene: 10. The CDR3 bases are TGTGCCAGCAGTTTCCGTCAGGGGGCATCGGGAGCTTTCTTT. Protein sequence: CASSFRQGASGAFF.

This clone was counted between two and nine times. V gene TRBV21-1 combines with J gene TRBJ1-1; the table gives TRBD1 as D, unverified against the DNA. TRBV21-1 is a recognized pseudogene. The length of the CDR3 is 16 residues. CDR3 protein: CASSNWDRGVATEAFF. The CDR3 nucleotides are TGTGCCAGCAGCAATTGGGACAGGGGGGTGGCCACTGAAGCTTTCTTT.

Only a few counts were recorded for this clone. The chain has TRBV28 and TRBJ2-1; a weak D match, TRBD2 (6 bases). The germline CDR1 and CDR2 sequences are MDHEN and SYDVKM. CDR3 length: 13 amino acids. V was pared by 7 bases and J by 6 bases, with 13 bases between. Here the CDR3 DNA reads TGTGCCAGCATTACGGGAGCCGGCAATGAGCAGTTCTTC. Encoded protein: CASITGAGNEQFF.

The chain has TRBV30 and TRBJ1-2, with 7 bases fitting TRBD1. Trimming at V came to 3 bases and at J to 3 bases, leaving 13 bases not matched to a gene. This CDR3 has 16 amino acids. Germline CDR1 reads GTSNPN; CDR2 reads SVGIG (reference sequence). The CDR3 reads CAWSVPPTGKDYGYTF. In DNA, the CDR3 is TGTGCCTGGAGCGTACCCCCGACAGGGAAGGACTATGGCTACACCTTC.

V usage is TRBV6-1 and J usage is TRBJ1-2; 7 nucleotides agree with TRBD1. Germline CDR1 is MNHNS and CDR2 is SASEGT. The CDR3 covers 12 residues. The V gene end was trimmed by 7 bases and the J gene end by 8 bases; junction bases not matched to a gene: 7. The DNA for the CDR3 is TGTGCCAGCAATCAACAGGGGCTAGGCTACACCTTC. It is translated as CASNQQGLGYTF.

In its sample, this clone was seen a few times. The chain has TRBV4-2 and TRBJ2-3, with TRBD1 matching 8 bases. CDR3 length equals 14 residues. Germline CDR1 LGHNA, CDR2 YNFKEQ. The V and J ends lost 6 bases and 1 base, in that order; junction bases with no gene match: 3. The DNA of the CDR3 is TGTGCCAGCAGTCAGACAGGGGGCACAGATACGCAGTATTTT. Translation: CASSQTGGTDTQYF.

This clone has a single count. This sequence joins TRBV2 and TRBJ2-3, with no clear D. Germline CDR1 SNHLY, CDR2 FYNNEI. Trimming left V 5 bases short and J 2 bases short, with 8 bases between. This CDR3 is 13 amino acids long. The CDR3 spells CASSSLSTDTQYF. Here the CDR3 DNA reads TGTGCCAGCAGTTCCCTTTCCACAGATACGCAGTATTTT.